The 18 T cell receptor beta chains in this list originate from one sample, sequenced in a study of a mutant IDH1 vaccine in newly diagnosed glioma. The time point was: week 35, safety follow-up. The vaccine gave 300 ug of a 20-mer mutant IDH1 peptide subcutaneously per dose. These receptors' antigens are unknown. Clones were sequenced by immunoSEQ multiplex PCR, and TCRdb holds only the in-frame ones, with some missing. The sample has 33,000 or so clones; around 77% are singletons. This specimen was PBMCs, taken from a glioma patient whose treatment included an IDH1 peptide vaccine. The receptors originated from a woman aged 25-40 years with glioma. Some clones in this sample may be carry-over from other donors' samples.

V gene TRBV7-9 combines with J gene TRBJ2-3; D remains unclear. Germline CDR1 SEHNR, CDR2 FQNEAQ (reference sequence). The V and J ends lost 1 base and 0 bases respectively, with 5 bases between them. The CDR3 contains 14 residues. This chain's CDR3 is CASSLEASTDTQYF. The CDR3 DNA is TGTGCCAGCAGCTTAGAGGCCAGCACAGATACGCAGTATTTT.

This clone has a handful of counts. The chain joins TRBV15 to TRBJ2-1, with D maybe TRBD1 (5 bases). The CDR3 has 16 residues. Germline CDR1 and CDR2: LNHNV and YYDKDF (reference sequence). V was pared by 4 bases and J by 9 bases, with 22 bases between. The CDR3 DNA reads as TGTGCCACCAGCATAAGCTCCTTCTGGGGCTTGGGTGAGCAGTTCTTC. This codes for CATSISSFWGLGEQFF.

V is TRBV7-6 and J is TRBJ2-5, with D perhaps TRBD1 (5 bases). Trimming cost V 4 bases and J 4 bases, with 13 bases left between them. This CDR3 is built from 14 residues. Germline V gene data show CDR1 as SGHVS and CDR2 as FNYEAQ. CDR3 in DNA: TGTGCCAGCAGCTATCGCCAGGGAACAGAGACCCAGTACTTC. It is translated as CASSYRQGTETQYF.

The chain uses TRBV2 and TRBJ1-1; 10 nucleotides line up with TRBD1. The CDR3 length is 12 residues. The trim removed 4 bases at V and 11 bases at J, leaving 4 bases unmatched. The germline CDR1 and CDR2 sequences are SNHLY and FYNNEI. CDR3 sequence (DNA): TGTGCCAGCAGTGTGGACAGGGGGTTTGCTTTCTTT. Protein product: CASSVDRGFAFF. The whole variable domain, remainder taken from reference TRBV2 and TRBJ1-1, is EPEVTQTPSHQVTQMGQEVILRCVPISNHLYFYWYRQILGQKVEFLVSFYNNEISEKSEIFDDQFSVERPDGSNFTLKIRSTKLEDSAMYFCASSVDRGFAFFGQGTRLTVV.

CDR3 coding DNA: TGTGCCAGCAGACCCCGAAGTATTAGGGAGCAGTACTTC. This gives the protein CASRPRSIREQYF. The chain uses TRBV6-1 and TRBJ2-7; no definite D call. The CDR3 consists of 13 residues. Deletions cut 6 bases from V and 7 bases from J, with 16 bases between. CDR1 is MNHNS, CDR2 SASEGT, per germline.

The chain links TRBV30 to TRBJ2-7, with D perhaps matching TRBD1 or TRBD2 (6 bases each). Germline CDR1 GTSNPN, CDR2 SVGIG (reference sequence). Trimming took 2 bases from V and 6 from J, leaving 14 bases between them. This CDR3 is 13 amino acids long. The CDR3 spells CAWSILGGGEQYF. Here the CDR3 DNA reads TGTGCCTGGAGTATACTGGGGGGCGGCGAGCAGTACTTC. Full variable domain (rest looked up from reference TRBV30 and TRBJ2-7): SQTIHQWPATLVQPVGSPLSLECTVEGTSNPNLYWYRQAAGRGLQLLFYSVGIGQISSEVPQNLSASRPQDRQFILSSKKLLLSDSGFYLCAWSILGGGEQYFGPGTRLTVT.

This chain links TRBV7-3 with TRBJ2-1, with TRBD2 as a possible D gene (6 bases). Trimming removed 5 bases at V and 3 bases at J, with 17 bases between. The CDR3 runs to 16 residues. Per germline, CDR1 SGHTA and CDR2 FQGTGA. CDR3 sequence: CASSPNPGLHYNEQFF. Written as DNA, the CDR3 is TGTGCCAGCAGCCCCAATCCGGGACTCCACTACAATGAGCAGTTCTTC.

In its sample, this clone was seen once. The rearrangement links TRBV30 to TRBJ2-7, with TRBD1 matching 9 bases. After removal of 3 bases from V and 4 bases from J, the junction contained 7 bases not matched to a gene. The CDR3 runs to 14 residues. The germline V gene has CDR1 GTSNPN and CDR2 SVGIG (reference sequence). Here the CDR3 DNA reads TGTGCCTGGAGGATCGGGACAGGGCCTTACGAGCAGTACTTC. Its translation: CAWRIGTGPYEQYF.

The J gene is TRBJ2-5, the V gene TRBV10-3; 7 bases match TRBD2. Trimming cost V 5 bases and J 1 base; bases outside gene matches: 7. Germline values: CDR1 ENHRY, CDR2 SYGVKD. The CDR3 extends over 15 amino acids. The CDR3 nucleotides read TGTGCCATCAGTTGGGGGGGGAGCCGCCAAGAGACCCAGTACTTC. Its translation: CAISWGGSRQETQYF.

The rearrangement joins TRBV30 to TRBJ1-1; possible D gene TRBD1, 5 bases. The CDR3 extends over 14 amino acids. V was shortened by 1 base and J by 2 bases, with 11 bases between the two germline ends. Germline V gives CDR1 GTSNPN, CDR2 SVGIG (reference sequence). In DNA form, the CDR3 reads TGTGCCTGGAGTGGAGACAGCAGAAACACTGAAGCTTTCTTT. This codes for CAWSGDSRNTEAFF. Combining the CDR3 with reference TRBV30 and TRBJ1-1 gives the whole variable domain SQTIHQWPATLVQPVGSPLSLECTVEGTSNPNLYWYRQAAGRGLQLLFYSVGIGQISSEVPQNLSASRPQDRQFILSSKKLLLSDSGFYLCAWSGDSRNTEAFFGQGTRLTVV.

The V gene is TRBV29-1, the J gene TRBJ1-1; TRBD1 is a possible D gene (5 bases). The V gene's germline CDR1 is SQVTM and CDR2 ANQGSEA. Trimming took 1 base from V and 5 from J, leaving 8 bases between them. The CDR3 loop spans 12 amino acids. DNA of the CDR3: TGCAGCGTTGAAGGCAGGGCGACTGAAGCTTTCTTT. Translation: CSVEGRATEAFF.

The table lists this clone with a count of one. The V gene is TRBV5-8, the J gene TRBJ1-1; 9 nucleotides match TRBD1. Germline V CDR1 and CDR2: SGHTS, YDEGEE. The CDR3 contains 14 residues. V lost 3 bases to trimming and J lost 5 bases; unmatched junction nucleotides: 5. The CDR3 is CASSYGQGKTEAFF. The CDR3 bases are TGTGCCAGCAGCTACGGACAGGGGAAAACTGAAGCTTTCTTT.

This clone was detected a few times. The chain is built from TRBV2 and TRBJ2-5; perhaps TRBD1 as D (6 bases). Germline assignment: CDR1 SNHLY and CDR2 FYNNEI. The CDR3 runs 11 residues. Trimming took off 5 bases at V and 5 bases at J, with 6 bases between the two ends. The chain's CDR3 is CASSRGETQYF. The DNA of the CDR3 is TGTGCCAGCAGTAGGGGGGAGACCCAGTACTTC. The full variable domain, completed using reference TRBV2 and TRBJ2-5, is EPEVTQTPSHQVTQMGQEVILRCVPISNHLYFYWYRQILGQKVEFLVSFYNNEISEKSEIFDDQFSVERPDGSNFTLKIRSTKLEDSAMYFCASSRGETQYFGPGTRLLVL.

The chain has TRBV7-6 and TRBJ1-2; D uncertain. The CDR3 has 13 residues. The V gene's germline CDR1 is SGHVS and CDR2 FNYEAQ. V gave up 1 base and J gave up 8 bases, with 11 bases separating them. The CDR3 region is CASSLEGQRGYTF. CDR3 sequence (DNA): TGTGCCAGCAGCTTAGAAGGGCAGCGCGGCTACACCTTC.

CDR3 bases: TGTGCCAGCTTGGGGGCCAGCTGGATGCGTGGCTACACCTTC. Translated, it gives CASLGASWMRGYTF. The J gene is TRBJ1-2, the V gene TRBV18; TRBD1 might be the D (6 bases). Trimming stripped 7 bases from V and 7 bases from J, with 19 bases between. Germline CDR1 is KGHSH and CDR2 is LQKENI. The length of the CDR3 is 14 residues.

This rearrangement joins TRBV15 to TRBJ2-7, with D uncertain. Germline CDR1 LNHNV, CDR2 YYDKDF (reference sequence). The germline V and J ends were trimmed by 0 bases and 0 bases, with 9 bases remaining between them. CDR3 length: 15 amino acids. CDR3 nucleotides: TGTGCCACCAGCAGAGATGGCGCTTACTCCTACGAGCAGTACTTC. It encodes CATSRDGAYSYEQYF.

The V and J genes are TRBV9 and TRBJ2-7; TRBD1 agrees at 7 bases. Losses at the gene ends were 4 bases for V and 3 bases for J; bases not matched to a gene: 10. This CDR3 region has 15 residues. CDR1 is SGDLS, CDR2 YYNGEE, per germline. The CDR3 sequence: CASSPKRDSHYEQYF. The CDR3 nucleotides are TGTGCCAGCAGCCCGAAACGGGACAGCCACTACGAGCAGTACTTC.

J is TRBJ1-1 and V is TRBV10-1, with 11 bases that match TRBD1. Looked up from germline, CDR1 is WNHNN and CDR2 is SYGVQD (reference sequence). V trimming: 6 bases; J trimming: 2 bases; junction bases outside the gene matches: 11. The CDR3 has 17 amino acids. Here the CDR3 DNA reads TGCGCCAGCAGCCTCGGACAGGGGGCGTTTGAAAACACTGAAGCTTTCTTT. Translated: CASSLGQGAFENTEAFF.